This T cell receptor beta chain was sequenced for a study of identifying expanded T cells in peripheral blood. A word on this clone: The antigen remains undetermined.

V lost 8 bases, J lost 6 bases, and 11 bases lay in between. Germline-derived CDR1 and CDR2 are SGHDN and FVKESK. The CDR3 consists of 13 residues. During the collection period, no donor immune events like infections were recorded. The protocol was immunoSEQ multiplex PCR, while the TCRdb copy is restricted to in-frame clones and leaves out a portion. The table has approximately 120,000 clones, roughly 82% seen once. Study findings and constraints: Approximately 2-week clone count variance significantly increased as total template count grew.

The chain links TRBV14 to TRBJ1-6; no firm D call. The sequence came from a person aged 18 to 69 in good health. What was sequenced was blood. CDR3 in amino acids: CASRLTINSPLHF. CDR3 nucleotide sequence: TGTGCCAGCCGCCTCACTATTAATTCACCCCTCCACTTT.